A selection of T cell receptor beta chains follows, all from one sample in a study of blood T cell repertoires in COVID-19. Generated by immunoSEQ multiplex PCR, the TCRdb table keeps only in-frame clones and is missing some. The sample shows tens of thousands of clones, 75% to 85% of them seen only once. The sequenced sample consisted of peripheral blood. The receptors derive from a man aged 55 to 70 with acute or convalescent COVID-19. Both conserved end residues are part of each CDR3. Each record gives: D gene, V gene, clone size, J gene, CDR3 DNA, CDR3 protein. The D gene is left open where the match is weak. Not every row has a clone size; where given, it reads once, few, many or a size class.

-	TRBV9	-	TRBJ2-3	TGTGCCAGCAGCGTAGCCGCGGGGGCCTCTAGCACAGATACGCAGTATTTT	CASSVAAGASSTDTQYF
TRBD1	TRBV2	few	TRBJ2-1	TGTGCCAGCTTTGGGACAGCGCCCCCGGGTGAGCAGTTCTTC	CASFGTAPPGEQFF
-	TRBV28	-	TRBJ1-2	TGTGCCAGCAGTAGCCGGTATGGCTACACCTTC	CASSSRYGYTF
TRBD1	TRBV2	-	TRBJ2-7	TGTGCCAGCAGGCAGGGACAGGGGGTCTACGAGCAGTACTTC	CASRQGQGVYEQYF
TRBD1	TRBV5-4	-	TRBJ1-1	TGTGCCAGCAGCTTGCTGTCTTGGACAGGGGACACTGAAGCTTTCTTT	CASSLLSWTGDTEAFF
-	TRBV10-2	few	TRBJ1-5	TGCGCCAGCAGTGAAGGGGGGAGGGACCTCGCTCAGCCCCAGCATTTT	CASSEGGRDLAQPQHF
-	TRBV5-5	-	TRBJ1-4	TGTGCCAGCAGATTCCAGGTTGCAACTAATGAAAAACTGTTTTTT	CASRFQVATNEKLFF
-	TRBV7-9	-	TRBJ1-2	TGTGCCAGCAGCTTACGCGGGCAGGAGTATGGCTACACCTTC	CASSLRGQEYGYTF
-	TRBV18	-	TRBJ1-4	TGTGCCAGCTCACCCGGGCGGGGCACCGGGAATGAAAAACTGTTTTTT	CASSPGRGTGNEKLFF
TRBD1	TRBV3-1/TRBV3-2	once	TRBJ1-3	TGTGCCAGCAGCCTACAGGGGGCGGACACCATATATTTT	CASSLQGADTIYF
-	TRBV6-5	-	TRBJ1-5	TGTGCCAGCAGTCCTTCAGGGTTCGGACAGCCCCAGCATTTT	CASSPSGFGQPQHF
TRBD1	TRBV5-1	-	TRBJ1-1	TGCGCCAGTTCCCAACAGGGGGCTGAAGCTTTCTTT	CASSQQGAEAFF
-	TRBV5-1	-	TRBJ1-2	TGCGCCAGCAGCTTGGCAGTAGGGAGCGGAAGCTACACCTTC	CASSLAVGSGSYTF
-	TRBV2	few	TRBJ1-1	TGTGCCAGCCGACAGGTTCGAGCAAACACTGAAGCTTTCTTT	CASRQVRANTEAFF
-	TRBV9	once	TRBJ1-1	TGTGCCAGCAGCGTAGCTACAGGCGAGTGGACTGAAGCTTTCTTT	CASSVATGEWTEAFF
-	TRBV27	-	TRBJ2-1	TGTGCCAGCAGTTTTCTCTACCACTCCTACAATGAGCAGTTCTTC	CASSFLYHSYNEQFF
-	TRBV6-5	-	TRBJ1-1	TGTGCCAGCAGTTACGAGAGGGGGATGAACACTGAAGCTTTCTTT	CASSYERGMNTEAFF
TRBD1	TRBV28	-	TRBJ1-5	TGTGCCAGCAGTTTAGGGACAGCAGGGGGTCAGCCCCAGCATTTT	CASSLGTAGGQPQHF
-	TRBV14	-	TRBJ2-5	TGTGCCAGCAGCCAAGTTCGGGGGACCAAAGAGACCCAGTACTTC	CASSQVRGTKETQYF
TRBD2	TRBV5-1	few	TRBJ2-2	TGCGCCAGCAGCTCGCTTAGCGGGGTAACCAACACCGGGGAGCTGTTTTTT	CASSSLSGVTNTGELFF
-	TRBV5-4	-	TRBJ2-4	TGTGCCAGCAGCTTAAGCGAGACCAAAAACATTCAGTACTTC	CASSLSETKNIQYF
-	TRBV18	-	TRBJ1-2	TGTGCCAGCTCACCACAGGGACACCCTAACTATGGCTACACCTTC	CASSPQGHPNYGYTF
TRBD1	TRBV2	-	TRBJ1-2	TGTGCCAGCAGTGCCGACAGGGGCTGGGATGGCTACACCTTC	CASSADRGWDGYTF
TRBD1	TRBV4-1	-	TRBJ1-4	TGCGCCAGCAGCCCCTCGATTGGACAGGGGGTTGGTGAAAAACTGTTTTTT	CASSPSIGQGVGEKLFF
TRBD1	TRBV5-1	-	TRBJ2-3	TGCGCCAGCAGCTTAGGACAGGGTGGGACAGATACGCAGTATTTT	CASSLGQGGTDTQYF
-	TRBV12-5	-	TRBJ2-1	TGTGCTAGTGGAACCTCTAGGGGTGGTGAGCAGTTCTTC	CASGTSRGGEQFF
-	TRBV21-1	once	TRBJ1-5	TGTGCCAGCAGCAATAACACAGTGGTAAATCAGCCCCAGCATTTT	CASSNNTVVNQPQHF
-	TRBV19	once	TRBJ1-6	TGTGCCACAGGTCCAGGCTATAATTCACCCCTCCACTTT	CATGPGYNSPLHF
TRBD1	TRBV5-1	-	TRBJ1-2	TGCGCCAGCAGCTTGGGGGACAGGGCTAACTATGGCTACACCTTC	CASSLGDRANYGYTF
-	TRBV18	-	TRBJ1-1	TGTGCCAGCTCACCACGAGCAGGTGGTGACACTGAAGCTTTCTTT	CASSPRAGGDTEAFF
TRBD1	TRBV6-6	few	TRBJ1-1	TGTGCCAGCACCGTTAGGACAGGTGAAGCTTTCTTT	CASTVRTGEAFF
TRBD1	TRBV30	-	TRBJ1-2	TGTGCCTGGTTCAAGGCCAGGGGGTATGGCTACACCTTC	CAWFKARGYGYTF
TRBD2	TRBV6-4	once	TRBJ2-3	TGTGCCAGCAGTAGACTAGCGGGGGACACAGATACGCAGTATTTT	CASSRLAGDTDTQYF
TRBD2	TRBV5-1	-	TRBJ2-5	TGCGCCAGCAGCTTTAGCGGGGGGGCCGTTGAGACCCAGTACTTC	CASSFSGGAVETQYF
TRBD2	TRBV5-8	-	TRBJ2-3	TGTGCCAGCAGCTTTGGGGGGAGGGAGCAGACAGATACGCAGTATTTT	CASSFGGREQTDTQYF
-	TRBV10-3	-	TRBJ2-5	TGTGCCATCAGTGACGTGGACAGACAAGAGACCCAGTACTTC	CAISDVDRQETQYF
-	TRBV2	-	TRBJ2-4	TGTGCCAGCAGTCCTCCGCCCCCTCCGGGGGCCAAAAACATTCAGTACTTC	CASSPPPPPGAKNIQYF
-	TRBV19	-	TRBJ1-2	TGTGCCAGTAGTACCCTAGAGTATGGCTACACCTTC	CASSTLEYGYTF
TRBD2	TRBV19	-	TRBJ2-3	TGTGCCAGTAGTAATCGCGGGGGGAGGCCAGATACGCAGTATTTT	CASSNRGGRPDTQYF
TRBD1	TRBV5-1	-	TRBJ2-3	TGCGCCAGCAGCTTGGCGACAGGGGCCACAGATACGCAGTATTTT	CASSLATGATDTQYF